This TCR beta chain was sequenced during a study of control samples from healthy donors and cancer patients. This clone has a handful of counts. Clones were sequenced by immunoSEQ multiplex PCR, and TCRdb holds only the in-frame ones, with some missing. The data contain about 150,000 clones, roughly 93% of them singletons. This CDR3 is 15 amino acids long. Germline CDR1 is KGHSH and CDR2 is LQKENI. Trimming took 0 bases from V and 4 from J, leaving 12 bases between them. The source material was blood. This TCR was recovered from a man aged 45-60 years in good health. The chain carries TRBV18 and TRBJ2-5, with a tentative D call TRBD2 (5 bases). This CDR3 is CASSPPRQEGETQYF. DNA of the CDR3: TGTGCCAGCTCACCACCCCGGCAAGAGGGAGAGACCCAGTACTTC.